This TCR beta chain was captured by sequencing in a study of siplizumab effects on memory and regulatory T cells. Only in-frame clones appear in the TCRdb table, and some are missing; sequencing was by immunoSEQ multiplex PCR. The data hold thousands of clones, with 60% to 75% observed a single time. Regarding this clone: Its antigen is still unknown.

Study results and caveats: Siplizumab significantly brought down the alloreactive sequences that trace back to unstimulated CD4+ memory cells. Of the proliferating CD4+ or CD8+ clones, roughly 75-96% lacked a naive or memory phenotype that could be assigned. Unstimulated subsets accounted for the mapping of only a minor share of the clones that were alloreactive. Proliferating Tregs taken from siplizumab cultures were not shown to have a confirmed suppressive function.

The sequence came from a human donor in good health. The sequenced sample was effector memory CD8+ T cells sorted from blood. Subset specified: unstimulated CD8+ effector memory T cells.

CDR3 sequence reads: CASSSRDRNPYNSPLHF. The CDR3 bases are TGTGCCAGCAGCTCCCGGGACAGGAACCCCTATAATTCACCCCTCCACTTT. The chain combines TRBV11-2 with TRBJ1-6; 8 nucleotides match TRBD1. CDR1 and CDR2 (germline): SGHAT, FQNNGV. The V gene end was trimmed by 4 bases and the J gene end by 2 bases; junction bases not matched to a gene: 7. The CDR3 covers 17 residues.